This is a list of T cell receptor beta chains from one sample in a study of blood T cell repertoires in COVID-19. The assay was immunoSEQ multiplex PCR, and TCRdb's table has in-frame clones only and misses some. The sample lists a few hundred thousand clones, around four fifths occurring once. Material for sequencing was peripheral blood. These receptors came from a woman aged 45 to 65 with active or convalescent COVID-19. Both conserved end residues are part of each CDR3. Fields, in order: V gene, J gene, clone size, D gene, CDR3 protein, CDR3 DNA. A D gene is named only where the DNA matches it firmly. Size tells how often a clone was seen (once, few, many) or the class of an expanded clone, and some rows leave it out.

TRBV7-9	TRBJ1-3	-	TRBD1	CASSFYTGTGGNTIYF	TGTGCCAGCAGCTTTTACACCGGGACAGGGGGAAACACCATATATTTT
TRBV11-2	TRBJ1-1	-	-	CASTTRNTEAFF	TGTGCCAGCACCACCAGGAACACTGAAGCTTTCTTT
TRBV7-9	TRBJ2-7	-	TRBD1	CASSLGDRGSYEQYF	TGTGCCAGCAGCTTAGGGGACAGGGGTTCCTACGAGCAGTACTTC
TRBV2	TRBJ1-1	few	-	CATSVRGTEAFF	TGTGCCACCTCCGTTAGGGGGACTGAAGCTTTCTTT
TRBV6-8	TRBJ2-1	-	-	CASSYSTERGLPSSYNEQFF	TGTGCCAGCAGTTACTCGACAGAAAGAGGACTACCGAGCTCCTACAATGAGCAGTTCTTC
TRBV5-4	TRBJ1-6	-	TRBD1	CASSQDRERAYNSPLHF	TGTGCCAGCAGCCAGGACAGGGAACGGGCCTATAATTCACCCCTCCACTTT
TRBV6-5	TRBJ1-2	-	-	CASSYVRGNSYTF	TGTGCCAGCAGTTACGTTCGGGGTAACAGCTACACCTTC
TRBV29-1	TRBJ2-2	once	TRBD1	CREPGQGAPNTGELFF	TGCAGAGAACCCGGACAGGGGGCTCCAAACACCGGGGAGCTGTTTTTT
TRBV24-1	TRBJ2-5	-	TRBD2	CATRGEGETQYF	TGTGCCACCAGAGGGGAGGGGGAGACCCAGTACTTC
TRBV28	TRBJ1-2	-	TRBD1	CASSPTGWHGYTF	TGTGCCAGCAGTCCGACAGGGTGGCATGGCTACACCTTC
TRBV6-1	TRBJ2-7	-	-	CASSETGISSYEQYF	TGTGCCAGCAGTGAAACAGGGATTAGCTCCTACGAGCAGTACTTC
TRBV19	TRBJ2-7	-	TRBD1	CASSRDRATYEQYF	TGTGCCAGTAGTAGGGACAGGGCTACCTACGAGCAGTACTTC
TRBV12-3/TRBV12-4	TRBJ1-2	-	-	CASSLLVLSGYTF	TGTGCCAGCAGTTTATTGGTCCTCAGTGGCTACACCTTC
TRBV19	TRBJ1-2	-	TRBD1	CASSISAGQGRNYGYTF	TGTGCCAGTAGTATTTCGGCGGGACAGGGCAGAAACTATGGCTACACCTTC
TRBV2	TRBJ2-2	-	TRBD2	CASSEALRTSGSYTGELFF	TGTGCCAGCAGTGAAGCGCTTCGAACTAGCGGGTCTTACACCGGGGAGCTGTTTTTT
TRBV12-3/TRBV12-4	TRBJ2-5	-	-	CASSLEGGETQYF	TGTGCCAGCAGTTTAGAGGGGGGGGAGACCCAGTACTTC
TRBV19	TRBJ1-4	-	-	CASSTLQGKEEKLFF	TGTGCCAGTAGTACCCTACAGGGAAAGGAGGAAAAACTGTTTTTT
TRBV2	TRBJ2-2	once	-	CASIKGAHGELFF	TGTGCCAGCATCAAAGGAGCGCACGGGGAGCTGTTTTTT
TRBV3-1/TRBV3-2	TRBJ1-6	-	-	CASSTRQVNSPLHF	TGTGCCAGCAGTACTAGACAGGTTAATTCACCCCTCCACTTT
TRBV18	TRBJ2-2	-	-	CASSPNSNTGELFF	TGTGCCAGCTCACCAAACTCCAACACCGGGGAGCTGTTTTTT